This passage covers 29 T cell receptor beta chains from one sample sequenced in a study of blood T cell repertoires in COVID-19. TCRdb keeps only in-frame clones here, not all; method: immunoSEQ multiplex PCR. The sample lists some 320,000 clones; roughly 90% were seen once. Sequences were obtained from PBMCs or T cells enriched from blood (not recorded which). Receptors originate from a man aged 60-69 years who had recovered from COVID-19.

This clone has a single count. The chain employs TRBV3-1 (or the pseudogene TRBV3-2) and TRBJ2-3; 9 bases map to TRBD2. Germline trimming cut 9 bases from V and 2 bases from J; bases unmatched to any gene: 24. Germline V lookup: CDR1 LGHDT, CDR2 YNNKEL (reference sequence). The CDR3 is made up of 20 amino acids. CDR3 in DNA: TGTGCCAGAGCGAGCACAGATACGCGGGGACTAGCACGGGACACAGATACGCAGTATTTT. It yields the protein CARASTDTRGLARDTDTQYF.

This chain uses TRBV20-1 with TRBJ1-2; D unclear. The CDR3 is made up of 13 amino acids. Per germline, CDR1 DFQATT and CDR2 SNEGSKA (reference sequence). The V end lost 3 bases, the J end lost 4 bases, and 12 bases lay between the germline ends. The CDR3 DNA reads as TGCAGTGCTAGTGACCGGCGGGGCTATGGCTACACCTTC. This gives the protein CSASDRRGYGYTF.

The chain has TRBV5-1 and TRBJ2-3, with 7 nucleotides matching TRBD1. CDR1 and CDR2 from the germline V gene are SGHRS and YFSETQ. The CDR3 has 16 amino acids. V gave up 4 bases and J gave up 1 base; unmatched junction bases: 9. The CDR3 nucleotides are TGCGCCAGCAGCCGAGGGGGCGATCGGGGCACAGATACGCAGTATTTT. It is translated as CASSRGGDRGTDTQYF.

This rearrangement joins TRBV7-9 to TRBJ1-1; a weak D match, TRBD1 (5 bases). This CDR3 spans 14 amino acids. CDR1 is SEHNR and CDR2 is FQNEAQ in the germline V gene (reference sequence). The germline V and J ends were trimmed by 5 bases and 3 bases, with 13 bases remaining between them. This CDR3 is CASSEIDRDTEAFF. As DNA, the CDR3 is TGTGCCAGCAGCGAGATTGACAGAGACACTGAAGCTTTCTTT. The variable domain in full, with the rest retrieved from reference TRBV7-9 and TRBJ1-1, is DTGVSQNPRHKITKRGQNVTFRCDPISEHNRLYWYRQTLGQGPEFLTYFQNEAQLEKSRLLSDRFSAERPKGSFSTLEIQRTEQGDSAMYLCASSEIDRDTEAFFGQGTRLTVV.

The chain links TRBV6-2 or TRBV6-3 to TRBJ1-2; D unresolved. Germline V CDR1 and CDR2: MNHEY, SVGEGT. The CDR3 spans 15 residues. Between the trimmed V and J ends, which lost 0 bases and 1 base, there was a span of 9 bases. CDR3: CASSYSNRFNYGYTF. In DNA, the CDR3 is TGTGCCAGCAGTTACTCCAACAGATTTAACTATGGCTACACCTTC.

V is TRBV6-2 or TRBV6-3 and J is TRBJ1-2; the D gene is possibly TRBD1 (5 bases). CDR1 is MNHEY and CDR2 is SVGEGT in the germline V gene. The CDR3 is 18 amino acids. V was shortened by 2 bases and J by 2 bases, with 21 bases between the two germline ends. This chain's CDR3 is CASSYQTPRQKANYGYTF. CDR3 bases: TGTGCCAGCAGTTACCAAACTCCTCGACAGAAGGCAAACTATGGCTACACCTTC.

The chain recombines TRBV24-1 with TRBJ2-3; 7 bases are shared with TRBD2. V lost 3 bases to trimming and J lost 0 bases; unmatched junction nucleotides: 5. CDR1 and CDR2 (germline): KGHDR, SFDVKD. The CDR3 totals 16 residues. The CDR3 DNA reads as TGTGCCACCAGTGATAATAGCGGGCTAAGCACAGATACGCAGTATTTT. As protein: CATSDNSGLSTDTQYF.

The chain combines TRBV6-6 with TRBJ2-7; 9 bases fit TRBD1. Germline CDR1 reads MNHNY; CDR2 reads SVGAGI (reference sequence). The CDR3 has 14 residues. With V trimmed by 6 bases and J by 2 bases, 5 bases remained unmatched. The CDR3 sequence is CASSLTGGPYEQYF. CDR3 sequence (DNA): TGTGCCAGCAGCCTTACAGGGGGCCCCTACGAGCAGTACTTC.

V is TRBV7-6 and J is TRBJ1-4; the D gene is possibly TRBD1 (5 bases). The CDR3 runs 16 residues. The germline CDR1 and CDR2 sequences are SGHVS and FNYEAQ. V shed 4 bases and J shed 5 bases, with 17 bases lying between them. Written as DNA, the CDR3 is TGTGCCAGCAGCTCCGACAGACCGGGCCTCAATGAAAAACTGTTTTTT. This gives the protein CASSSDRPGLNEKLFF.

This clone appeared a single time. The genes are TRBV7-9 and TRBJ2-1; D is uncertain. The V gene lost 4 bases and the J gene lost 1 base, with 14 bases spanning the gap. The CDR3 has 16 residues. Germline V gene sequence: CDR1 SEHNR, CDR2 FQNEAQ (reference sequence). CDR3 bases: TGTGCCAGCAGCTCCTCAGGTTTCGGTTCCTACAATGAGCAGTTCTTC. It codes for CASSSSGFGSYNEQFF.

V is TRBV24-1 and J is TRBJ2-3; 8 bases map to TRBD1. J lost 2 bases, V lost 7 bases, and 4 bases had no gene match. Germline CDR1 and CDR2: KGHDR and SFDVKD. The CDR3 consists of 14 residues. CDR3 sequence reads: CATRGQEITDTQYF. The CDR3 region has the DNA TGTGCCACCAGGGGACAGGAAATCACAGATACGCAGTATTTT.

The V gene is TRBV18, the J gene TRBJ2-7; 7 positions agree with TRBD1. Germline loops: CDR1 KGHSH, CDR2 LQKENI. CDR3 length: 14 amino acids. V was clipped by 5 bases and J by 0 bases; unmatched bases: 4. The CDR3 DNA sequence: TGTGCCAGCTCAGGCCAGGGGGTCTCCTACGAGCAGTACTTC. Amino acid sequence: CASSGQGVSYEQYF.

The chain joins TRBV12-3 or TRBV12-4 to TRBJ1-2; D is ambiguous. The CDR3 spans 12 residues. Trimming removed 3 bases at V and 5 bases at J, with 7 bases between. CDR3 sequence: CASSLIGYGYTF. The DNA of the CDR3 is TGTGCCAGCAGTTTGATCGGGTATGGCTACACCTTC.

The chain carries TRBV5-1 and TRBJ2-1; TRBD1 matches at 10 bases. V trimming: 0 bases; J trimming: 3 bases; junction bases outside the gene matches: 0. This CDR3 contains 15 residues. The germline V gene encodes CDR1 SGHRS and CDR2 YFSETQ. The CDR3 here is CASSLGTGGYNEQFF. The CDR3 DNA reads as TGCGCCAGCAGCTTGGGGACAGGGGGCTACAATGAGCAGTTCTTC. The complete variable domain, with remaining parts taken from reference TRBV5-1 and TRBJ2-1, reads KAGVTQTPRYLIKTRGQQVTLSCSPISGHRSVSWYQQTPGQGLQFLFEYFSETQRNKGNFPGRFSGRQFSNSRSEMNVSTLELGDSALYLCASSLGTGGYNEQFFGPGTRLTVL.

This sequence joins TRBV7-8 and TRBJ1-1; 7 bases are shared with TRBD1. The V gene's germline CDR1 is SGHVS and CDR2 FQNEAQ. V shed 4 bases, J shed 1 base, and the junction held 15 bases outside the gene matches. This CDR3 contains 18 residues. CDR3 sequence (DNA): TGTGCCAGCAGCTCTTTTCGGGTTGGGACAGCGGGGAACACTGAAGCTTTCTTT. This encodes CASSSFRVGTAGNTEAFF.

The chain uses TRBV6-1 and TRBJ1-2; the D is unclear. Trimming pared 0 bases from V and 0 bases from J, leaving 20 bases between. Per the germline V gene, CDR1 is MNHNS and CDR2 is SASEGT. The CDR3 is made up of 19 amino acids. In nucleotides, the CDR3 is TGTGCCAGCAGTGAAGCGCTGTGGAGGGAATCTTCAGCTAACTATGGCTACACCTTC. This encodes CASSEALWRESSANYGYTF.

The chain carries TRBV7-2 and TRBJ2-1, with 7 bases lining up with TRBD1. V lost 5 bases and J lost 3; bases outside the gene matches: 7. CDR1 and CDR2 from the germline V gene are SGHTA and FQGNSA. This CDR3 is built from 15 residues. The CDR3 reads CASSTPTGFYNEQFF. CDR3 DNA sequence: TGTGCCAGCAGCACGCCGACAGGGTTCTACAATGAGCAGTTCTTC.

Only one count was recorded for this clone. The chain combines TRBV7-9 with TRBJ2-1; tentative D call: TRBD2 (5 bases). The CDR3 covers 15 residues. CDR1 is SEHNR and CDR2 is FQNEAQ in the germline V gene (reference sequence). Between the trimmed V and J ends, which lost 5 bases and 3 bases, there was a span of 14 bases. For the CDR3, the DNA is TGTGCCAGCAGCCCAACCACCGGGAACTACAATGAGCAGTTCTTC. Amino acids: CASSPTTGNYNEQFF.

The sample holds one count of this clone. The V call is TRBV4-2, the J call TRBJ2-3; D may be TRBD2 (6 bases). V shed 1 base and J shed 1 base, with 15 bases lying between them. CDR3 size: 17 residues. Germline CDR1 LGHNA, CDR2 YNFKEQ. The CDR3 region is CASSQVPAGGGTDTQYF. The DNA of the CDR3 is TGTGCCAGCAGCCAAGTCCCGGCGGGCGGGGGCACAGATACGCAGTATTTT.

The chain uses TRBV5-6 and TRBJ1-2; D remains unclear. Trimming cost V 1 base and J 7 bases, with 11 bases left between them. Germline CDR1 and CDR2: SGHDT and YYEEEE. The CDR3 totals 13 residues. CDR3 bases: TGTGCCAGCAGCTTGAGAGGGCTCCTTGGCTACACCTTC. Its translation: CASSLRGLLGYTF.

To note about this clone: The sample contains more than one DNA sequence encoding this CDR3. The V gene is TRBV5-1, the J gene TRBJ1-1; TRBD1 is a possible D gene (5 bases). Germline assignment: CDR1 SGHRS and CDR2 YFSETQ. This CDR3 has 15 residues. The V end was cut by 0 bases, the J end by 1 base, with 10 bases between. As DNA, the CDR3 is TGCGCCAGCAGCTTGGGGGGGACTCAGAACACTGAAGCTTTCTTT. Translated, it gives CASSLGGTQNTEAFF.

V and J are TRBV15 and TRBJ2-7, with 10 bases that match TRBD2. This CDR3 has 16 amino acids. Germline V lookup: CDR1 LNHNV, CDR2 YYDKDF (reference sequence). Germline trimming cut 0 bases from V and 4 bases from J; bases unmatched to any gene: 6. CDR3: CATSREGGTSEYEQYF. In DNA form, the CDR3 reads TGTGCCACCAGCAGAGAAGGAGGGACTAGCGAATACGAGCAGTACTTC.

This clone was seen just once. The gene calls are TRBV29-1 and TRBJ1-1; a possible D gene is TRBD1 (5 bases). Between the trimmed V and J ends, which lost 6 bases and 2 bases, there was a span of 13 bases. The CDR3 extends over 13 amino acids. CDR1 is SQVTM and CDR2 is ANQGSEA in the germline V gene. The CDR3: CSVARDFNTEAFF. The DNA for the CDR3 is TGCAGCGTCGCTCGGGACTTCAACACTGAAGCTTTCTTT.

The chain combines TRBV18 with TRBJ1-2; possibly TRBD1 for D (6 bases). Germline V gene data show CDR1 as KGHSH and CDR2 as LQKENI. Trimming shortened V by 3 bases and J by 2 bases, and 16 bases separated the two germline ends. The CDR3 sequence is 16 residues long. CDR3 region: CASSPRAGAGNYGYTF. In DNA, the CDR3 is TGTGCCAGCTCACCTCGTGCAGGGGCTGGGAACTATGGCTACACCTTC.

The chain links TRBV28 to TRBJ1-5; D may be TRBD1 (5 bases). Germline lookup yields CDR1 MDHEN and CDR2 SYDVKM. The V and J ends lost 5 bases and 7 bases respectively, with 15 bases between them. This CDR3 is built from 14 residues. The CDR3 DNA reads as TGTGCCAGCAGTCCCCCCGGGGGTGGGCAGCCCCAGCATTTT. It yields the protein CASSPPGGGQPQHF. The full variable domain, rest sourced from reference TRBV28 and TRBJ1-5, is DVKVTQSSRYLVKRTGEKVFLECVQDMDHENMFWYRQDPGLGLRLIYFSYDVKMKEKGDIPEGYSVSREKKERFSLILESASTNQTSMYLCASSPPGGGQPQHFGDGTRLSIL.

The chain links TRBV7-8 to TRBJ2-5; TRBD2 is a possible D gene (5 bases). V shed 3 bases and J shed 2 bases, with 10 bases lying between them. The CDR3 has 14 residues. Per germline, CDR1 SGHVS and CDR2 FQNEAQ. For the CDR3, the DNA is TGTGCCAGCAGCTTGAGGGCAGGTCAAGAGACCCAGTACTTC. Amino acids: CASSLRAGQETQYF. Full variable domain (remainder filled in from reference TRBV7-8 and TRBJ2-5): GAGVSQSPRYKVAKRGQDVALRCDPISGHVSLFWYQQALGQGPEFLTYFQNEAQLDKSGLPSDRFFAERPEGSVSTLKIQRTQQEDSAVYLCASSLRAGQETQYFGPGTRLLVL.

V usage is TRBV6-6 and J usage is TRBJ1-5; a possible D gene is TRBD1 (5 bases). Germline CDR1 is MNHNY and CDR2 is SVGAGI (reference sequence). The V and J ends lost 5 bases and 7 bases respectively, with 15 bases between them. The CDR3 is 14 amino acids. The CDR3 DNA sequence: TGTGCCAGCAGTAGCTCGGCAGGGATCCAGCCCCAGCATTTT. It is translated as CASSSSAGIQPQHF.

The genes are TRBV30 and TRBJ2-1; possibly TRBD2 for D (5 bases). Deletions cut 0 bases from V and 0 bases from J, with 9 bases between. The germline V gene has CDR1 GTSNPN and CDR2 SVGIG (reference sequence). CDR3 size: 15 residues. CDR3 coding DNA: TGTGCCTGGAGTGTTAGACTAACCTCCTACAATGAGCAGTTCTTC. Amino acids: CAWSVRLTSYNEQFF.

This clone occurred a few times. The CDR3 nucleotides read TGTGCCAGCAGCCACTACAGGGGGCCACTCGAGCAGTACTTC. As protein: CASSHYRGPLEQYF. The chain links TRBV7-9 to TRBJ2-7; 9 bases fit TRBD1. From germline, CDR1 is SEHNR and CDR2 FQNEAQ (reference sequence). The V gene end was trimmed by 5 bases and the J gene end by 6 bases; junction bases not matched to a gene: 8. The CDR3 loop spans 14 amino acids.